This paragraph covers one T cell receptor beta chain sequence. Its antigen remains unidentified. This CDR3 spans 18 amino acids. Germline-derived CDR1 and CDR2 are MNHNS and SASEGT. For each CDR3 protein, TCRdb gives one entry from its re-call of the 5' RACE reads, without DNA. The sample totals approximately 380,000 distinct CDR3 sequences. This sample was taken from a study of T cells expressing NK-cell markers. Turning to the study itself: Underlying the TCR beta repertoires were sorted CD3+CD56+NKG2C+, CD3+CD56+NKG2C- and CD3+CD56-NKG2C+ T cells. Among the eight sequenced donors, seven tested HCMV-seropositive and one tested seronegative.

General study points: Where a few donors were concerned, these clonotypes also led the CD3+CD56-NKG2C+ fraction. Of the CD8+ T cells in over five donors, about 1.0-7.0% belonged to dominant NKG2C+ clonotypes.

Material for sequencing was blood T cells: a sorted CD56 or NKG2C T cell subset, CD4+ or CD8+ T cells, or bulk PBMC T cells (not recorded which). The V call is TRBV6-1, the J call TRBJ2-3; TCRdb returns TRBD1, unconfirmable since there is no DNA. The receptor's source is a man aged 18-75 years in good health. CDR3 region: CASSEGALSPLGPDTQYF.